What follows are 12 T cell receptor beta chains derived from one specimen sequenced in a study of blood T cell repertoires in COVID-19. Profiled with immunoSEQ multiplex PCR; TCRdb holds only in-frame clones, not every one. The data contain 250,000 to 300,000 clones, 86% of them singletons. Sample: peripheral blood. All receptors derive from a woman aged 30 to 39 with active or convalescent COVID-19.

The V gene is TRBV6-5, the J gene TRBJ2-7, with 7 bases lining up with TRBD1. Losses at the gene ends were 2 bases for V and 0 bases for J; bases not matched to a gene: 7. The germline gives CDR1 MNHEY, CDR2 SVGAGI. The CDR3 runs to 16 residues. As DNA, the CDR3 is TGTGCCAGCAGTTACGAGGACAGGTCCCTCTCCTACGAGCAGTACTTC. The encoded protein is CASSYEDRSLSYEQYF.

This rearrangement joins TRBV6-2 or TRBV6-3 to TRBJ1-2; 7 nucleotides line up with TRBD1. The CDR3 totals 13 residues. Germline CDR1 is MNHEY and CDR2 is SVGEGT. V lost 2 bases, J lost 8 bases, and 5 bases stayed unmatched. DNA of the CDR3: TGTGCCAGCAGTTACAGGGGGCGACGGGGCTACACCTTC. Protein: CASSYRGRRGYTF.

J is TRBJ1-5 and V is TRBV7-8; a possible D gene is TRBD1 (5 bases). The CDR3 length is 15 residues. V gave up 2 bases and J gave up 2 bases, with 10 bases separating them. Germline V gene sequence: CDR1 SGHVS, CDR2 FQNEAQ. CDR3 DNA: TGTGCCAGCAGCTTATCCAGGGCTGGCAATCAGCCCCAGCATTTT. It specifies CASSLSRAGNQPQHF.

This chain links TRBV5-1 with TRBJ1-1, with 11 bases lining up with TRBD1. The trim removed 2 bases at V and 0 bases at J, leaving 3 bases unmatched. CDR3 length: 16 amino acids. The germline gives CDR1 SGHRS, CDR2 YFSETQ. The chain's CDR3 is CASSFRTGGLNTEAFF. The DNA for the CDR3 is TGCGCCAGCAGCTTCCGGACAGGGGGCTTGAACACTGAAGCTTTCTTT.

This chain uses TRBV6-5 with TRBJ2-4; perhaps TRBD1 as D (6 bases). V was clipped by 7 bases and J by 4 bases, with 14 bases between them. In germline, CDR1 is MNHEY, CDR2 SVGAGI. The CDR3 loop spans 14 amino acids. The CDR3: CASTRGQSKNIQYF. DNA of the CDR3: TGTGCCAGCACTCGAGGACAGTCGAAAAACATTCAGTACTTC.

The V and J genes are TRBV7-2 and TRBJ1-5; no clear D. The V end lost 1 base, the J end lost 0 bases, and 13 bases lay between the germline ends. The CDR3 is 17 residues long. Germline assignment: CDR1 SGHTA and CDR2 FQGNSA. DNA for the CDR3: TGTGCCAGCAGCTTAGGGTACTCGATCCATAGCAATCAGCCCCAGCATTTT. Residues: CASSLGYSIHSNQPQHF.

This chain connects TRBV29-1 to TRBJ1-1, with D possibly being TRBD1 (5 bases). This CDR3 is built from 14 residues. V was cut by 3 bases and J by 1 base, with 12 bases left in between. Germline CDR1 is SQVTM and CDR2 is ANQGSEA. The CDR3, as DNA: TGCAGCGTTGATCCCGGCACAGGGAACACTGAAGCTTTCTTT. Its translation is CSVDPGTGNTEAFF.

DNA for the CDR3: TGTGCCAGTAGTATGAGGAGGGCGGTGAACACTGAAGCTTTCTTT. This encodes CASSMRRAVNTEAFF. The rearrangement links TRBV19 to TRBJ1-1; no clear D gene. The CDR3 covers 15 residues. Trimming removed 3 bases at V and 0 bases at J, with 11 bases between. Germline-derived CDR1 and CDR2 are LNHDA and SQIVND (reference sequence).

The chain joins TRBV2 to TRBJ1-2; 10 bases agree with TRBD1. CDR3 length: 12 amino acids. After removal of 10 bases from V and 8 bases from J, the junction contained 7 bases not matched to a gene. Germline-derived CDR1 and CDR2 are SNHLY and FYNNEI. The CDR3 nucleotides are TGTGCCACCCGACAGGGGGCGCCGGGCTACACCTTC. Protein: CATRQGAPGYTF.

This chain uses TRBV10-3 with TRBJ1-3; no clear D gene. V dropped 6 bases and J dropped 4 bases, with 13 bases sitting between them. CDR3 size: 14 residues. Germline CDR1 and CDR2: ENHRY and SYGVKD. CDR3 in amino acids: CAIRDNTQGNTIYF. The CDR3, as DNA: TGTGCCATCAGGGATAACACACAGGGAAACACCATATATTTT.

The chain couples TRBV5-1 to TRBJ2-4; 7 bases are a match to TRBD1. Germline loops: CDR1 SGHRS, CDR2 YFSETQ. The CDR3 length is 16 residues. V shed 4 bases and J 0 bases; nucleotides not matched to a gene: 7. The chain's CDR3 is CASSRTGLEAKNIQYF. CDR3 DNA: TGCGCCAGCAGCAGGACAGGCCTAGAAGCCAAAAACATTCAGTACTTC.

This sequence joins TRBV29-1 and TRBJ1-2; tentatively, D is TRBD1 (6 bases). Trimming took 4 bases from V and 9 from J, leaving 18 bases between them. Germline assignment: CDR1 SQVTM and CDR2 ANQGSEA. This CDR3 region has 13 residues. CDR3 residues: CSVVPIAGERYTF. The CDR3 region has the DNA TGCAGCGTTGTTCCCATCGCAGGGGAGCGCTACACCTTC.